Shown below are 5 T cell receptor beta chains from a single sample sequenced in a study of response to subunit inactivated influenza vaccine. Each CDR3 protein is one row after TCRdb ran MiXCR on the RT-PCR reads. Here the sample spans under 200,000 distinct CDR3 sequences, around a tenth being singletons. The sample here was CD8+ T cells sorted from PBMCs, taken less than 30 months after vaccination. Receptor source: a man between 50 and 70 years old who received an inactivated influenza vaccine.

CDR3 in DNA: TGTGCCAGCAGCTTAGCAGCAGGGGCTCAAGAGACCCAGTACTTC. Encoded protein: CASSLAAGAQETQYF. This chain connects TRBV7-8 to TRBJ2-5, with D perhaps TRBD1 (6 bases). V dropped 0 bases and J dropped 2 bases, with 10 bases sitting between them. The CDR3 loop spans 15 amino acids. CDR1 is SGHVS and CDR2 is FQNEAQ in the germline V gene.

This clonotype was counted ten times or more. This rearrangement joins TRBV7-6 to TRBJ2-1, with D perhaps TRBD2 (6 bases). V lost 5 bases, J lost 0 bases, and 11 bases lay in between. Germline V gene sequence: CDR1 SGHVS, CDR2 FNYEAQ. This CDR3 has 15 amino acids. CDR3 sequence reads: CASSPGDSSYNEQFF. DNA of the CDR3: TGTGCCAGCAGCCCGGGAGATAGCTCCTACAATGAGCAGTTCTTC.

This clonotype appeared a few times. This chain joins TRBV5-1 and TRBJ2-1; possible D gene TRBD1, 6 bases. V shed 3 bases and J shed 7 bases, with 14 bases lying between them. This CDR3 contains 14 residues. The germline CDR1 and CDR2 sequences are SGHRS and YFSETQ. The CDR3 bases are TGCGCCAGCAGCTCTTTACAGGGCATGAATGAGCAGTTCTTC. It yields the protein CASSSLQGMNEQFF.

This chain joins TRBV20-1 and TRBJ2-7, with TRBD1 matching over 9 bases. The V gene's germline CDR1 is DFQATT and CDR2 SNEGSKA (reference sequence). The trim removed 1 base at V and 3 bases at J, leaving 4 bases unmatched. This CDR3 comprises 14 residues. In nucleotides, the CDR3 is TGCAGTGCTAGAGCCGGGACAGGGATCTACGAGCAGTACTTC. Translating gives CSARAGTGIYEQYF.

This clonotype was found a few times. This rearrangement joins TRBV7-9 to TRBJ1-1; the D gene is possibly TRBD1 (6 bases). The CDR3 runs 13 residues. Germline V gives CDR1 SEHNR, CDR2 FQNEAQ (reference sequence). Trimming took off 6 bases at V and 4 bases at J, with 12 bases between the two ends. In DNA form, the CDR3 reads TGTGCCAGCAGGCAAGGGGGGGGCACTGAAGCTTTCTTT. Its translation is CASRQGGGTEAFF.